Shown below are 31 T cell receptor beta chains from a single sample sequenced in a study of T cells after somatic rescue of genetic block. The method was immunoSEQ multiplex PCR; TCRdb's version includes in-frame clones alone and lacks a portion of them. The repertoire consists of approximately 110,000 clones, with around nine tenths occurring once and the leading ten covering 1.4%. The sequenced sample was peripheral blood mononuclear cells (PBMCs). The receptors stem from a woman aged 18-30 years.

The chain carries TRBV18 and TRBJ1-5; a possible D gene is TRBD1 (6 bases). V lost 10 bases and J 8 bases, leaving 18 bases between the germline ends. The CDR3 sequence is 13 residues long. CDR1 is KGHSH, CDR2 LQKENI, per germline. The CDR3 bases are TGTGCCACCGCGACAGGAGCCTCGGAGCCCCAGCATTTT. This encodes CATATGASEPQHF.

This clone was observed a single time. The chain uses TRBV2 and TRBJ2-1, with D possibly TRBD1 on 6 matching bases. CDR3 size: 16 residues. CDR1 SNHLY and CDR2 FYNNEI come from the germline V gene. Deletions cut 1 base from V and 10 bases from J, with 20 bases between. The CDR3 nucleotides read TGTGCCAGCAGTGAAGTTCGGATTGGACAGAGGGACGAGCAGTTCTTC. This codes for CASSEVRIGQRDEQFF.

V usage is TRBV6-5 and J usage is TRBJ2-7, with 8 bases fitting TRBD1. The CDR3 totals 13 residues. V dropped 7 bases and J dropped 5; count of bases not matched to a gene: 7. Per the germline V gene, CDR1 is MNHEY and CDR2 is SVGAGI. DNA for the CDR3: TGTGCCAGCAACGGACAGGGAACCCACGAGCAGTACTTC. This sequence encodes CASNGQGTHEQYF.

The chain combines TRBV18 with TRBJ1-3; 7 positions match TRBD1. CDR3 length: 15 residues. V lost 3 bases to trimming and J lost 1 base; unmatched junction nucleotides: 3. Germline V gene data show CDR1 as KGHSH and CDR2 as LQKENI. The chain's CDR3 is CASSPTGISGNTIYF. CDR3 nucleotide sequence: TGTGCCAGCTCACCGACAGGGATATCTGGAAACACCATATATTTT. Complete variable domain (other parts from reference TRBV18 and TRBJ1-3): NAGVMQNPRHLVRRRGQEARLRCSPMKGHSHVYWYRQLPEEGLKFMVYLQKENIIDESGMPKERFSAEFPKEGPSILRIQQVVRGDSAAYFCASSPTGISGNTIYFGEGSWLTVV.

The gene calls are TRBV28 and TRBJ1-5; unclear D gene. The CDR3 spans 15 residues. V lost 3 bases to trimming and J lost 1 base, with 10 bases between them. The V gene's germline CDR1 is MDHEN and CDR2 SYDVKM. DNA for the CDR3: TGTGCCAGCAGTTTCTCCTTAGGGAGCAATCAGCCCCAGCATTTT. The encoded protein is CASSFSLGSNQPQHF.

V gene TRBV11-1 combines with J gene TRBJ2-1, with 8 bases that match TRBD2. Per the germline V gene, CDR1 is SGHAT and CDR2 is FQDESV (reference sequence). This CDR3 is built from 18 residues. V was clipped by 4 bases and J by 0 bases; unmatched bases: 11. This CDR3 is CASSSDRLAFSSYNEQFF. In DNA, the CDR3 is TGTGCCAGCAGCTCCGACCGACTAGCGTTCAGCTCCTACAATGAGCAGTTCTTC.

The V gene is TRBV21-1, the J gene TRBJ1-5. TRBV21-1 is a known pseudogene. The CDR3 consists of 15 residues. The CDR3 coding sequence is TGTGCCAGCAGCAGTGGGTGGGACTTCGATCAGCCCCAGCATTTT. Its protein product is CASSSGWDFDQPQHF.

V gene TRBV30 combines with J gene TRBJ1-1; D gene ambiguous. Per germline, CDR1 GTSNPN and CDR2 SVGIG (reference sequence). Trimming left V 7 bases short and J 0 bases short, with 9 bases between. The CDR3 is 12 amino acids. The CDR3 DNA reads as TGTGCCTCCCTCGCCCTGAACACTGAAGCTTTCTTT. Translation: CASLALNTEAFF.

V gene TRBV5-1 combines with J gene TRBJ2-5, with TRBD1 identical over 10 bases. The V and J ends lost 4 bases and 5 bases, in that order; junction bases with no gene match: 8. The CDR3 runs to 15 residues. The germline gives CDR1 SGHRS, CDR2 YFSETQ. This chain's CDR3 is CASSRGTGATETQYF. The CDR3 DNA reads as TGCGCCAGCAGCCGCGGGACAGGGGCGACGGAGACCCAGTACTTC.

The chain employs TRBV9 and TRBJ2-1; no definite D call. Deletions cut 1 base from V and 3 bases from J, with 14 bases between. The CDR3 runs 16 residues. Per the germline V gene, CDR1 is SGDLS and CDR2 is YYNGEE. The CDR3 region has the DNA TGTGCCAGCAGCGTAAACCCGGAGCTTCACTACAATGAGCAGTTCTTC. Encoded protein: CASSVNPELHYNEQFF.

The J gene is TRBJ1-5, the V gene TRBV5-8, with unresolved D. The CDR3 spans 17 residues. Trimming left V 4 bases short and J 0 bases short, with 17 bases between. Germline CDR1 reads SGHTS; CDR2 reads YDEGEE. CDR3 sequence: CASSPRRISDSNQPQHF. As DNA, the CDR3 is TGTGCCAGCAGCCCCAGGCGGATTAGCGATAGCAATCAGCCCCAGCATTTT.

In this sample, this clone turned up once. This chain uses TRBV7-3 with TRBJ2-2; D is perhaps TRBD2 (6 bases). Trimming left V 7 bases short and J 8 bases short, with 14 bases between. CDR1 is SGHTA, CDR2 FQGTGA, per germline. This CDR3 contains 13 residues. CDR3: CASTPSGSGELFF. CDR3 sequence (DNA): TGTGCCAGCACCCCCAGCGGGTCGGGGGAGCTGTTTTTT.

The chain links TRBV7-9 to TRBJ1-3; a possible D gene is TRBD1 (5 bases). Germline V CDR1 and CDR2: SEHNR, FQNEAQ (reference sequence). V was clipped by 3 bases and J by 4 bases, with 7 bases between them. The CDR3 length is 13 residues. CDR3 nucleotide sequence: TGTGCCAGCAGCTTGAGGGACGGAAACACCATATATTTT. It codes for CASSLRDGNTIYF. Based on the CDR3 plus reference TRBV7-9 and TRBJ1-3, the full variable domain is DTGVSQNPRHKITKRGQNVTFRCDPISEHNRLYWYRQTLGQGPEFLTYFQNEAQLEKSRLLSDRFSAERPKGSFSTLEIQRTEQGDSAMYLCASSLRDGNTIYFGEGSWLTVV.

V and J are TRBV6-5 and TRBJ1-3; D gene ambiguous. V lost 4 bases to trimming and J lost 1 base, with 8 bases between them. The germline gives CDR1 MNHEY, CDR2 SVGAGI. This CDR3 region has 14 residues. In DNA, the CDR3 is TGTGCCAGCAGTTCTGGGGTATCTGGAAACACCATATATTTT. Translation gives CASSSGVSGNTIYF.

CDR3 in DNA: TGTGCCACCAGACCAGGGCGGCGGAACACTGAAGCTTTCTTT. It specifies CATRPGRRNTEAFF. The chain is built from TRBV15 and TRBJ1-1; TRBD1 might be the D (5 bases). Trimming cost V 6 bases and J 1 base, with 12 bases left between them. The CDR3 covers 14 residues. CDR1 is LNHNV and CDR2 is YYDKDF in the germline V gene (reference sequence). Variable domain in full (rest from reference TRBV15 and TRBJ1-1): DAMVIQNPRYQVTQFGKPVTLSCSQTLNHNVMYWYQQKSSQAPKLLFHYYDKDFNNEADTPDNFQSRRPNTSFCFLDIRSPGLGDTAMYLCATRPGRRNTEAFFGQGTRLTVV.

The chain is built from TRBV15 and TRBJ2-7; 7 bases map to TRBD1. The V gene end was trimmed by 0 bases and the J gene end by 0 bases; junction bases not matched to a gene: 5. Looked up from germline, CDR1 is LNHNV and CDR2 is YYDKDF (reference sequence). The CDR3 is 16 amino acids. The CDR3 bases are TGTGCCACCAGCAGAGATGACGGGGACAGCTCCTACGAGCAGTACTTC. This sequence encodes CATSRDDGDSSYEQYF.

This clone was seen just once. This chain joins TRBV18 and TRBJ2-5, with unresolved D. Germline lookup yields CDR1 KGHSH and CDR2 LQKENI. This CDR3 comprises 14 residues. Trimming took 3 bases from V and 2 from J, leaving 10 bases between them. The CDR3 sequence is CASSPVRTQETQYF. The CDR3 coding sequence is TGTGCCAGCTCACCGGTCAGAACACAAGAGACCCAGTACTTC.

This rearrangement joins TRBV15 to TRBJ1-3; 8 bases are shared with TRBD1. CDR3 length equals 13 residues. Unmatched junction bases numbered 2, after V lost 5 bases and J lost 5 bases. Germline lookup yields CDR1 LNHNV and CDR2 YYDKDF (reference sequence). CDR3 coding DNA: TGTGCCACCAGCGGACAGGGCAGAAACACCATATATTTT. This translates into CATSGQGRNTIYF. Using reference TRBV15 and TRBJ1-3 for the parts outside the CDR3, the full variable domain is DAMVIQNPRYQVTQFGKPVTLSCSQTLNHNVMYWYQQKSSQAPKLLFHYYDKDFNNEADTPDNFQSRRPNTSFCFLDIRSPGLGDTAMYLCATSGQGRNTIYFGEGSWLTVV.

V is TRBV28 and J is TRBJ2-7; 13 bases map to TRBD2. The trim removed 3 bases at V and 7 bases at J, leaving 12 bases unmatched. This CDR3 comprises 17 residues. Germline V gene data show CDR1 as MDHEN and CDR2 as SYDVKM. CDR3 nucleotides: TGTGCCAGCAGTTTGCTCCTTACTAGCGGGGGGGCGCGAGAGCAGTACTTC. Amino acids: CASSLLLTSGGAREQYF.

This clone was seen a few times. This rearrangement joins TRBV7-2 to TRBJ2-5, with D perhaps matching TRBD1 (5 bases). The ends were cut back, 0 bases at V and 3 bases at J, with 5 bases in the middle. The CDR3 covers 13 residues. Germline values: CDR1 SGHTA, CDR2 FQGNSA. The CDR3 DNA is TGTGCCAGCAGCTTAGCACAGGAAGAGACCCAGTACTTC. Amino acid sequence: CASSLAQEETQYF.

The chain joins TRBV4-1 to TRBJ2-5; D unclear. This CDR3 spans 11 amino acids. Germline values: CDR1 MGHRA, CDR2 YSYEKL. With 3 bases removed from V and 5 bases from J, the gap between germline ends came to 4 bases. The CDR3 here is CASSHQETQYF. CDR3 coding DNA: TGCGCCAGCAGCCATCAGGAGACCCAGTACTTC.

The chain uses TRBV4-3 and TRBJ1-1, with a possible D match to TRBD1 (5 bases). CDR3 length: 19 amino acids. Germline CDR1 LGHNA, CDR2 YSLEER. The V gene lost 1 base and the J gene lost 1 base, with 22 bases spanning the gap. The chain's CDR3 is CASSQVPRPGGLGNTEAFF. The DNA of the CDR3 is TGCGCCAGCAGCCAAGTGCCCAGGCCCGGGGGGTTGGGGAACACTGAAGCTTTCTTT.

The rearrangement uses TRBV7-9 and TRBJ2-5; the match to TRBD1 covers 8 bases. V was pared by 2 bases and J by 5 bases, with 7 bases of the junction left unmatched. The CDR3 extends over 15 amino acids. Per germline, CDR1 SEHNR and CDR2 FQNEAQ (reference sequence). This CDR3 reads CASSLSRTGLETQYF. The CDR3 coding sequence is TGTGCCAGCAGCTTATCACGGACAGGGTTGGAGACCCAGTACTTC.

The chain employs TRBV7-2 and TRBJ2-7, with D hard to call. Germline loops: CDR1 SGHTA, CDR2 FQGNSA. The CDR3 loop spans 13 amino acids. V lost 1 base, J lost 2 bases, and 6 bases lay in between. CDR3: CASSLEGPYEQYF. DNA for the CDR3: TGTGCCAGCAGCTTAGAGGGCCCCTACGAGCAGTACTTC.

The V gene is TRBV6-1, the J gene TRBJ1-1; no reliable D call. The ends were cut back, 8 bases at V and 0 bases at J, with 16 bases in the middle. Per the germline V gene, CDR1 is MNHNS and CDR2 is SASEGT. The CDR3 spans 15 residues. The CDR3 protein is CASSRGFKMNTEAFF. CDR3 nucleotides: TGTGCCAGCTCGCGAGGGTTTAAAATGAACACTGAAGCTTTCTTT.

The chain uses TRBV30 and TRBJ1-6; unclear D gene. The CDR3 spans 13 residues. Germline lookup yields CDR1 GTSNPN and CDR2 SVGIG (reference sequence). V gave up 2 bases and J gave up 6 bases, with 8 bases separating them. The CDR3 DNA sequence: TGTGCCTGGAGTATAGGTGCTAATTCACCCCTCCACTTT. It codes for CAWSIGANSPLHF.

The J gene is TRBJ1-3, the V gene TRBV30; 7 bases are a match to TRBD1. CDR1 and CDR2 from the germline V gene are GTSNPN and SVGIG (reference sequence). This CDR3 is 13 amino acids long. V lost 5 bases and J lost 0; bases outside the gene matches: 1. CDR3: CAWDRASGNTIYF. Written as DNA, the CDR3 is TGTGCCTGGGACAGGGCCTCTGGAAACACCATATATTTT.

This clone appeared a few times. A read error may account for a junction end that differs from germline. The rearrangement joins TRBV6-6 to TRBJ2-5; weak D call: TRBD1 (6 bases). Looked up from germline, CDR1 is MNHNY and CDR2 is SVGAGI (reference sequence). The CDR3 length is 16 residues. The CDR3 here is CASSRRQARDQETQYF. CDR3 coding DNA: TGTGCCAGCAGCCGACGACAGGCCAGAGACCAGGAGACCCAGTACTTC.

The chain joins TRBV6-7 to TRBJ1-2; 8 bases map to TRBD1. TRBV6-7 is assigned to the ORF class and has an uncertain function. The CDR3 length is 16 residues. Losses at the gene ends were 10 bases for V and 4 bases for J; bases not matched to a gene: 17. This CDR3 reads CANPITRQGRIYGYTF. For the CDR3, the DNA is TGTGCCAATCCGATCACCCGACAGGGGAGGATCTATGGCTACACCTTC.

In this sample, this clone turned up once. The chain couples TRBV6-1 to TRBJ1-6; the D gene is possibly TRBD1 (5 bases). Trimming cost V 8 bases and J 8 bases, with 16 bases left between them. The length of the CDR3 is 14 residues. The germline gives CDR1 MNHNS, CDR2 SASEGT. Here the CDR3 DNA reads TGTGCCAGCCTGGGGGGGGGACTCCATTCACCCCTCCACTTT. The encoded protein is CASLGGGLHSPLHF.

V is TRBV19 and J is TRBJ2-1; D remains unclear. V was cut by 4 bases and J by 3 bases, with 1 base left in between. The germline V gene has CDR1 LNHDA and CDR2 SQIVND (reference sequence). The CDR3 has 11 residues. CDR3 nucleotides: TGTGCCAGTAGTAACTACAATGAGCAGTTCTTC. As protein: CASSNYNEQFF.